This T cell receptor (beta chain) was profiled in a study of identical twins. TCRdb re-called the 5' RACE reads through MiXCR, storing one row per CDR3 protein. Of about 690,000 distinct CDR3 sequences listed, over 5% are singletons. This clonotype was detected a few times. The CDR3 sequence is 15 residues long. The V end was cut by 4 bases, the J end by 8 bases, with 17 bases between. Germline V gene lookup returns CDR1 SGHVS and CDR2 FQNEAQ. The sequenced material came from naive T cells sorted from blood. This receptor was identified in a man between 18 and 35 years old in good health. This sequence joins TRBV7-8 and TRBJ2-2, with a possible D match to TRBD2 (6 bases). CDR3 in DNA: TGTGCCAGCAGCTATGGGGACTCCGGGGGTGGGGAGCTGTTTTTT. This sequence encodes CASSYGDSGGGELFF. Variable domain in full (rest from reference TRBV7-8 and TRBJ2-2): GAGVSQSPRYKVAKRGQDVALRCDPISGHVSLFWYQQALGQGPEFLTYFQNEAQLDKSGLPSDRFFAERPEGSVSTLKIQRTQQEDSAVYLCASSYGDSGGGELFFGEGSRLTVL.